These 30 T cell receptor beta chains were sequenced from one sample in a study of T cell responses to AZD1222 COVID-19 vaccine. Data came from immunoSEQ multiplex PCR; TCRdb stores just in-frame clones and leaves some out. The table records 80,000 or so clones, more than 85% of them present only once. Sequencing was performed on peripheral blood, taken 28 days after the second AZD1222 dose. Source of these receptors: an adult who received the AZD1222 COVID-19 vaccine.

The V and J genes are TRBV30 and TRBJ2-5; TRBD2 matches at 7 bases. With V trimmed by 1 base and J by 13 bases, 12 bases remained unmatched. This CDR3 contains 13 residues. The germline CDR1 and CDR2 sequences are GTSNPN and SVGIG (reference sequence). The CDR3 spells CAWSDGLGTKRYF. In nucleotides, the CDR3 is TGTGCCTGGAGTGACGGGTTGGGGACTAAGAGGTACTTC.

The chain couples TRBV3-1 (or the pseudogene TRBV3-2) to TRBJ2-5; no clear D. Germline loops: CDR1 LGHDT, CDR2 YNNKEL (reference sequence). This CDR3 is built from 12 residues. The ends were cut back, 0 bases at V and 6 bases at J, with 5 bases in the middle. CDR3 amino acids: CASSQDRKTQYF. The CDR3 DNA sequence: TGTGCCAGCAGCCAAGACCGGAAGACCCAGTACTTC.

This chain joins TRBV12-3 or TRBV12-4 and TRBJ2-3; unclear D gene. V gave up 3 bases and J gave up 6 bases, with 4 bases separating them. The length of the CDR3 is 11 residues. The CDR3 DNA sequence: TGTGCCAGCAGTTTTAGGGATACGCAGTATTTT. Its protein product is CASSFRDTQYF.

The chain recombines TRBV5-5 with TRBJ1-2; 8 bases match TRBD1. The CDR3 has 14 residues. With V trimmed by 2 bases and J by 6 bases, 6 bases remained unmatched. Germline CDR1 reads SGHKS; CDR2 reads YYEKEE (reference sequence). The CDR3, as DNA: TGTGCCAGCAGCTTTTCAGGGGGCGCAGATGGCTACACCTTC. The encoded protein is CASSFSGGADGYTF.

The CDR3 region is CASSLELRGETQYF. The CDR3 nucleotides read TGTGCCAGCAGCTTAGAACTCCGTGGAGAGACCCAGTACTTC. The V gene is TRBV7-9, the J gene TRBJ2-5; D unresolved. The CDR3 has 14 amino acids. V was shortened by 1 base and J by 4 bases, with 10 bases between the two germline ends. Germline lookup yields CDR1 SEHNR and CDR2 FQNEAQ (reference sequence). Using reference TRBV7-9 and TRBJ2-5 for the parts outside the CDR3, the full variable domain is DTGVSQNPRHKITKRGQNVTFRCDPISEHNRLYWYRQTLGQGPEFLTYFQNEAQLEKSRLLSDRFSAERPKGSFSTLEIQRTEQGDSAMYLCASSLELRGETQYFGPGTRLLVL.

This clone was detected once. The genes are TRBV5-5 and TRBJ2-2, with D perhaps being TRBD1 or TRBD2 (5 bases each). The CDR3 length is 15 residues. CDR1 is SGHKS, CDR2 YYEKEE, per germline (reference sequence). The V end lost 5 bases, the J end lost 0 bases, and 11 bases lay between the germline ends. This CDR3 reads CASRTGTANTGELFF. In DNA form, the CDR3 reads TGTGCCAGCAGGACCGGGACGGCGAACACCGGGGAGCTGTTTTTT.

CDR3 DNA: TGTGCCAGCAGTAGTCTTAGGGAGACGCAGTATTTT. The encoded protein is CASSSLRETQYF. The V and J genes are TRBV3-1 (or the pseudogene TRBV3-2) and TRBJ2-3; D possibly corresponds to TRBD2 (5 bases). The CDR3 sequence is 12 residues long. The germline V gene encodes CDR1 LGHDT and CDR2 YNNKEL (reference sequence). V lost 6 bases and J lost 9, with 13 bases in between.

V and J are TRBV7-3 and TRBJ2-7; 11 bases line up with TRBD2. CDR1 is SGHTA and CDR2 is FQGTGA in the germline V gene. V was clipped by 5 bases and J by 7 bases; unmatched bases: 10. This CDR3 has 15 amino acids. CDR3 DNA sequence: TGTGCCAGCAGCCGTACTAGCGGGAGTTCGGGGGAGCAGTACTTC. Amino acid sequence: CASSRTSGSSGEQYF.

The CDR3 nucleotides read TGTGCCTGGAGTGAGGCCCTTGGCTACACCTTC. Translating gives CAWSEALGYTF. The chain uses TRBV30 and TRBJ1-2; no clear D. Germline-derived CDR1 and CDR2 are GTSNPN and SVGIG (reference sequence). This CDR3 has 11 amino acids. V was trimmed by 1 base and J by 7 bases, leaving 7 bases between them. The full variable domain, with the rest looked up from reference TRBV30 and TRBJ1-2, is SQTIHQWPATLVQPVGSPLSLECTVEGTSNPNLYWYRQAAGRGLQLLFYSVGIGQISSEVPQNLSASRPQDRQFILSSKKLLLSDSGFYLCAWSEALGYTFGSGTRLTVV.

The chain recombines TRBV7-7 with TRBJ2-5; D tentatively reads TRBD1 or TRBD2 (5 bases each). Germline V gene sequence: CDR1 SSHAT, CDR2 FNYEAQ (reference sequence). The CDR3 length is 14 residues. V was clipped by 5 bases and J by 2 bases, with 12 bases between them. This chain's CDR3 is CASSPGTSQETQYF. The CDR3 DNA sequence: TGTGCCAGCAGCCCCGGGACGTCACAAGAGACCCAGTACTTC.

The chain employs TRBV7-2 and TRBJ2-2, with 7 nucleotides matching TRBD2. This CDR3 contains 13 residues. The trim removed 8 bases at V and 4 bases at J, leaving 4 bases unmatched. Germline CDR1 SGHTA, CDR2 FQGNSA. CDR3 in amino acids: CASGGGGTGELFF. Written as DNA, the CDR3 is TGTGCCAGCGGGGGGGGAGGCACCGGGGAGCTGTTTTTT.

This clone occurred a few times. J is TRBJ2-2 and V is TRBV6-2 or TRBV6-3; no reliable D call. Trimming shortened V by 0 bases and J by 2 bases, and 10 bases separated the two germline ends. The CDR3 is made up of 16 amino acids. CDR1 is MNHEY and CDR2 is SVGEGT in the germline V gene. CDR3 sequence (DNA): TGTGCCAGCAGTTACTCGAGACTTTTAAACACCGGGGAGCTGTTTTTT. Translation gives CASSYSRLLNTGELFF.

The chain is built from TRBV9 and TRBJ2-1; D is possibly TRBD2 (8 bases). Germline-derived CDR1 and CDR2 are SGDLS and YYNGEE. The CDR3 has 17 amino acids. Trimming removed 0 bases at V and 6 bases at J, with 19 bases between. The CDR3 protein is CASSVAFGRGRSNEQFF. CDR3 sequence (DNA): TGTGCCAGCAGCGTAGCTTTCGGGAGGGGGCGCAGCAATGAGCAGTTCTTC.

The chain uses TRBV19 and TRBJ1-2, with a possible D match to TRBD1 (6 bases). The CDR3 totals 14 residues. Germline values: CDR1 LNHDA, CDR2 SQIVND (reference sequence). Trimming pared 3 bases from V and 5 bases from J, leaving 13 bases between. In DNA, the CDR3 is TGTGCCAGTAGTATCGCGCAGGGGAGATATGGCTACACCTTC. As protein: CASSIAQGRYGYTF. The entire variable domain, with the rest obtained from reference TRBV19 and TRBJ1-2, is as follows: DGGITQSPKYLFRKEGQNVTLSCEQNLNHDAMYWYRQDPGQGLRLIYYSQIVNDFQKGDIAEGYSVSREKKESFPLTVTSAQKNPTAFYLCASSIAQGRYGYTFGSGTRLTVV.

V is TRBV18 and J is TRBJ2-7; TRBD2 aligns across 13 bases. The CDR3 length is 16 residues. CDR1 is KGHSH, CDR2 LQKENI, per germline. The V segment lost 5 bases and the J segment 5 bases; nucleotides outside the gene matches: 9. DNA for the CDR3: TGTGCCAGCTCAGCACTAGCGGGAGGGCCTATGGACGAGCAGTACTTC. Translated: CASSALAGGPMDEQYF.

V gene TRBV9 combines with J gene TRBJ1-1; no reliable D call. The V end was cut by 4 bases, the J end by 2 bases, with 9 bases between. CDR3 length equals 13 residues. The germline CDR1 and CDR2 sequences are SGDLS and YYNGEE. The CDR3 DNA reads TGTGCCAGCAGCCCCCCCCCAAACACTGAAGCTTTCTTT. Protein: CASSPPPNTEAFF.

The genes are TRBV5-1 and TRBJ1-3; possible D gene TRBD1, 6 bases. Germline CDR1 reads SGHRS; CDR2 reads YFSETQ. The CDR3 length is 15 residues. V lost 0 bases to trimming and J lost 0 bases, with 7 bases between them. As DNA, the CDR3 is TGCGCCAGCAGCTTGGACAGGGTCTCTGGAAACACCATATATTTT. It specifies CASSLDRVSGNTIYF. Full variable domain (missing parts from reference TRBV5-1 and TRBJ1-3): KAGVTQTPRYLIKTRGQQVTLSCSPISGHRSVSWYQQTPGQGLQFLFEYFSETQRNKGNFPGRFSGRQFSNSRSEMNVSTLELGDSALYLCASSLDRVSGNTIYFGEGSWLTVV.

The chain employs TRBV3-1 (or the pseudogene TRBV3-2) and TRBJ1-2, with 8 nucleotides matching TRBD1. CDR1 LGHDT and CDR2 YNNKEL come from the germline V gene (reference sequence). The CDR3 totals 12 residues. J lost 6 bases, V lost 3 bases, and 0 bases had no gene match. CDR3 DNA sequence: TGTGCCAGCAGCCAGACAGGGGATGGCTACACCTTC. Protein: CASSQTGDGYTF.

V is TRBV7-8 and J is TRBJ1-2, with 9 bases lining up with TRBD1. This CDR3 has 14 residues. V gave up 3 bases and J gave up 5 bases; unmatched junction bases: 4. CDR1 is SGHVS, CDR2 FQNEAQ, per germline. CDR3 nucleotide sequence: TGTGCCAGCAGCTTGGGACAGGGTGGTTATGGCTACACCTTC. Amino acid sequence: CASSLGQGGYGYTF.

V usage is TRBV3-1 (or the pseudogene TRBV3-2) and J usage is TRBJ2-7; no firm D call. CDR3 length equals 17 residues. V lost 1 base, J lost 1 base, and 17 bases lay in between. Germline CDR1 is LGHDT and CDR2 is YNNKEL (reference sequence). The CDR3 DNA is TGTGCCAGCAGCCAAGGGTCGAGGAGAGACTTATCCTACGAGCAGTACTTC. Translated, it gives CASSQGSRRDLSYEQYF.

This rearrangement joins TRBV18 to TRBJ2-5, with D perhaps matching TRBD1 or TRBD2 (5 bases each). The CDR3 length is 14 residues. The V gene's germline CDR1 is KGHSH and CDR2 LQKENI. Trimming took 3 bases from V and 5 from J, leaving 13 bases between them. This CDR3 reads CASSPLPGTETQYF. The CDR3 nucleotides read TGTGCCAGCTCACCCCTCCCGGGGACGGAGACCCAGTACTTC.

The chain is built from TRBV6-5 and TRBJ1-1; no clear D. Per the germline V gene, CDR1 is MNHEY and CDR2 is SVGAGI. The CDR3 length is 12 residues. Between the trimmed V and J ends, which lost 3 bases and 7 bases, there was a span of 9 bases. The CDR3 bases are TGTGCCAGCAGTTATAAAGGAGATGAAGCTTTCTTT. This sequence encodes CASSYKGDEAFF.

This clone was detected only once. The gene calls are TRBV24-1 and TRBJ2-7, with a possible D match to TRBD1 (6 bases). This CDR3 is 15 amino acids long. CDR1 KGHDR and CDR2 SFDVKD come from the germline V gene. The V end lost 2 bases, the J end lost 2 bases, and 12 bases lay between the germline ends. CDR3 residues: CATSDSTGIAYEQYF. In DNA form, the CDR3 reads TGTGCCACCAGTGATTCCACAGGGATTGCCTACGAGCAGTACTTC.

This chain connects TRBV4-3 to TRBJ1-5, with D maybe TRBD1 (5 bases). From germline, CDR1 is LGHNA and CDR2 YSLEER. The CDR3 is 13 amino acids. The V end lost 1 base, the J end lost 12 bases, and 13 bases lay between the germline ends. CDR3 coding DNA: TGCGCCAGCAGCCAAGCCACAGGCAAAATCCAGCATTTT. Its protein is CASSQATGKIQHF.

CDR3 bases: TGCGCCAGCAGTCCCAGGGACACTGAAGCTTTCTTT. It translates to CASSPRDTEAFF. The chain links TRBV10-2 to TRBJ1-1; a possible D gene is TRBD1 (5 bases). Germline V CDR1 and CDR2: WSHSY, SAAADI. V dropped 5 bases and J dropped 3 bases, with 7 bases sitting between them. This CDR3 contains 12 residues.

This chain joins TRBV1 and TRBJ2-7. TRBV1 constitutes a pseudogene. The CDR3 consists of 8 residues. This chain's CDR3 is CTSDEQYF. The DNA for the CDR3 is TGCACCAGCGACGAGCAGTACTTC.

The chain employs TRBV5-6 and TRBJ2-1, with 8 bases that match TRBD2. Losses at the gene ends were 0 bases for V and 10 bases for J; bases not matched to a gene: 3. The CDR3 has 13 residues. From germline, CDR1 is SGHDT and CDR2 YYEEEE. CDR3 DNA sequence: TGTGCCAGCAGCTTGGGACTAGCGCAGGAGCAGTTCTTC. This sequence encodes CASSLGLAQEQFF.

This chain connects TRBV19 to TRBJ2-5; the D is unclear. In germline, CDR1 is LNHDA, CDR2 SQIVND (reference sequence). With 1 base removed from V and 4 bases from J, the gap between germline ends came to 10 bases. This CDR3 has 14 residues. CDR3 nucleotides: TGTGCCAGTAGTATAGCGAAAGGGTTAGAGACCCAGTACTTC. Its protein product is CASSIAKGLETQYF.

The chain employs TRBV6-4 and TRBJ2-1; the match to TRBD2 covers 9 bases. This CDR3 comprises 17 residues. Trimming cost V 0 bases and J 8 bases; bases outside gene matches: 11. The germline CDR1 and CDR2 sequences are MRHNA and SNTAGT. CDR3 region: CASSDSPSGIVGDEQFF. The CDR3 nucleotides are TGTGCCAGCAGTGACTCTCCTAGCGGGATCGTAGGTGATGAGCAGTTCTTC.

The chain couples TRBV7-9 to TRBJ2-2, with no clear D. V was pared by 2 bases and J by 4 bases, with 17 bases between. In germline, CDR1 is SEHNR, CDR2 FQNEAQ (reference sequence). The CDR3 is made up of 17 amino acids. The CDR3, as DNA: TGTGCCAGCAGCTTAATTAGGCGATCTCAAAGCACCGGGGAGCTGTTTTTT. This codes for CASSLIRRSQSTGELFF.